This T cell receptor beta chain emerged from a study of blood T cells in healthy people across ages. This clonotype was found a few times. Per germline, CDR1 SGHRS and CDR2 YFSETQ. The V end was cut by 0 bases, the J end by 3 bases, with 13 bases between. The CDR3 runs 16 residues. Alongside a J-beta primer mix, a sample-barcoded 5' primer served in a second PCR lasting about 7 to 12 cycles. One entry per CDR3 protein results from TCRdb running MiXCR on the 5' RACE reads. The sample has hundreds of thousands of distinct CDR3 sequences; roughly 49% are singletons. The J gene is TRBJ1-3, the V gene TRBV5-1, with D hard to call. The sample consisted of blood. The source of this sequence is a woman aged 60-75 years in good health. Written as DNA, the CDR3 is TGCGCCAGCAGCTTGGTGGGCGACCCGGTTGGAAACACCATATATTTT. Amino acids: CASSLVGDPVGNTIYF.